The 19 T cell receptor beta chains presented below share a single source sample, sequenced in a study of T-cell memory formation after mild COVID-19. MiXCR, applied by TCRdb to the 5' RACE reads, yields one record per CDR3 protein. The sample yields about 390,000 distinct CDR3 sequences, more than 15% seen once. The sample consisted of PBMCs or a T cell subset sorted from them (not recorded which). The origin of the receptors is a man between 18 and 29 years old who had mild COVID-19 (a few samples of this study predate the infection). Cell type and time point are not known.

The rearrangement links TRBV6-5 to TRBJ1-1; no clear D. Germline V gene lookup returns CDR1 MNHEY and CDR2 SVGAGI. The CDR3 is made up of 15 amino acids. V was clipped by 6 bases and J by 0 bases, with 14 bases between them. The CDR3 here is CASRAWTAMNTEAFF. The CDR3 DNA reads TGTGCCAGCAGGGCTTGGACCGCAATGAACACTGAAGCTTTCTTT.

The CDR3 spells CATSDLRGRGNQPQHF. The CDR3 DNA sequence: TGTGCCACCAGTGATTTAAGGGGCCGGGGCAATCAGCCCCAGCATTTT. This rearrangement joins TRBV24-1 to TRBJ1-5; possibly TRBD1 for D (5 bases). Germline V gene data show CDR1 as KGHDR and CDR2 as SFDVKD. Trimming removed 1 base at V and 2 bases at J, with 11 bases between. The CDR3 runs to 16 residues.

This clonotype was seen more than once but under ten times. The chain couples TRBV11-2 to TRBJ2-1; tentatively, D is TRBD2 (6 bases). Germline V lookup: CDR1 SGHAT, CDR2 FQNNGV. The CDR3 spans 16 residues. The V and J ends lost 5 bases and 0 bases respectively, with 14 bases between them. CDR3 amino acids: CASSISGVSSYNEQFF. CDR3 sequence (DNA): TGTGCCAGCAGCATCTCGGGGGTGAGCTCCTACAATGAGCAGTTCTTC.

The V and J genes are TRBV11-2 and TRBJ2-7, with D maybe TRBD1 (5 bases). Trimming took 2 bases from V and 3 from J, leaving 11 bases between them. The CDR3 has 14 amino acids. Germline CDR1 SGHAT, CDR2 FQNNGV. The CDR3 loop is CASSLWTSDYEQYF. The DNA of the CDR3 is TGTGCCAGCAGCTTATGGACATCGGACTACGAGCAGTACTTC.

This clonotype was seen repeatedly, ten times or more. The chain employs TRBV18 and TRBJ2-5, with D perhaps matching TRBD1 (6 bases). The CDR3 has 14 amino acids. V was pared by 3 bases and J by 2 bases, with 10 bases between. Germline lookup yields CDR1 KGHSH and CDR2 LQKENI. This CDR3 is CASSPRDRQETQYF. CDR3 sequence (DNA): TGTGCCAGCTCACCTCGCGACAGGCAAGAGACCCAGTACTTC.

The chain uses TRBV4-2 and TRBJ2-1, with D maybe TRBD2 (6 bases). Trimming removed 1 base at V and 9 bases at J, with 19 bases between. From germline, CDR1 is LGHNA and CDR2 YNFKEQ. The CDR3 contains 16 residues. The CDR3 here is CASSQGAGGAVLEQFF. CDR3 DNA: TGTGCCAGCAGCCAAGGAGCCGGGGGAGCTGTTCTTGAGCAGTTCTTC.

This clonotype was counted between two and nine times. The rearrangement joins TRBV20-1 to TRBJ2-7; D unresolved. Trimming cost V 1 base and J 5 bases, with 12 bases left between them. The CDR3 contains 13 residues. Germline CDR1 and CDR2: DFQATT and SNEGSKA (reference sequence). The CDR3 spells CSARGPTAHEQYV. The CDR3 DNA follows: TGCAGTGCTAGAGGCCCCACAGCCCACGAGCAGTACGTC.

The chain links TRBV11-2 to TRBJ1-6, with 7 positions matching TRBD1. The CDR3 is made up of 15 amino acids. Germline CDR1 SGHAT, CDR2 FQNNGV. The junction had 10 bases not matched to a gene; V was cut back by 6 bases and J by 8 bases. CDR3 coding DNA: TGTGCCAGCAGAAAACCAGGGGGTAGGGATTCACCCCTCCACTTT. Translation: CASRKPGGRDSPLHF.

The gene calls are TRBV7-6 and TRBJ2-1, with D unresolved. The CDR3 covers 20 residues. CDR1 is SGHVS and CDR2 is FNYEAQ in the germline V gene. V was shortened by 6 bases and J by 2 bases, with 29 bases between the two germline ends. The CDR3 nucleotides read TGTGCCAGCAGTCGTGAGAGCCGTGGGATGATGGTCAGTGCCTACAATGAGCAGTTCTTC. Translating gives CASSRESRGMMVSAYNEQFF.

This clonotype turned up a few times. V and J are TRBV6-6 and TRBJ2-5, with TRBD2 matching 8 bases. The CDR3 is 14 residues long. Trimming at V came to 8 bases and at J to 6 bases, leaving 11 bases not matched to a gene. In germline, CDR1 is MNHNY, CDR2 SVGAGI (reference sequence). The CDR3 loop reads CASERGGGWKTQYF. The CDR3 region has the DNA TGTGCCAGCGAAAGAGGCGGGGGGTGGAAGACCCAGTACTTC.

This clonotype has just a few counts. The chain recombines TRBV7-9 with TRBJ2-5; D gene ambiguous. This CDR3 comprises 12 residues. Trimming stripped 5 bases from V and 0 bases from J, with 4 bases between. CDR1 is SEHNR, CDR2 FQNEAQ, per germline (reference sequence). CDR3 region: CASSGYQETQYF. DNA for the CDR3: TGTGCCAGCAGCGGGTACCAAGAGACCCAGTACTTC.

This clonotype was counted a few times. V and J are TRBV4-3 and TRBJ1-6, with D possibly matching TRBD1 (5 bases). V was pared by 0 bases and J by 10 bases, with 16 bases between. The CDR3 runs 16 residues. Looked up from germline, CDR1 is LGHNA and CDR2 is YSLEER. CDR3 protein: CASSQDLTGGLSPLHF. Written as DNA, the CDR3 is TGCGCCAGCAGCCAAGATTTAACCGGGGGTCTATCACCCCTCCACTTT.

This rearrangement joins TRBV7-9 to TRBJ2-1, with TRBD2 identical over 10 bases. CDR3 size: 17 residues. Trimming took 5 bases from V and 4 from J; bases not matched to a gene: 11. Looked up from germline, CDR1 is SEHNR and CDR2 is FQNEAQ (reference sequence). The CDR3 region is CASSPGDSGGRYNEQFF. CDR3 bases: TGTGCCAGCAGCCCCGGGGATAGCGGGGGGCGGTACAATGAGCAGTTCTTC.

CDR3 loop: CASSPLLAGGGETQYF. The CDR3 coding sequence is TGTGCCAGCAGCCCCTTACTAGCGGGGGGCGGAGAGACCCAGTACTTC. The chain carries TRBV6-6 and TRBJ2-5, with 12 bases identical to TRBD2. Per germline, CDR1 MNHNY and CDR2 SVGAGI (reference sequence). Trimming took 6 bases from V and 4 from J; bases not matched to a gene: 9. This CDR3 region has 16 residues.

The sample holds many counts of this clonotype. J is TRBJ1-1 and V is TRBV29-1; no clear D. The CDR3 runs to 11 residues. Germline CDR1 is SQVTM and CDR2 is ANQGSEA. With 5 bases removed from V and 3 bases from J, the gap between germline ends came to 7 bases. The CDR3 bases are TGCAGCGTTCGGGAGCACACTGAAGCTTTCTTT. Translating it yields CSVREHTEAFF.

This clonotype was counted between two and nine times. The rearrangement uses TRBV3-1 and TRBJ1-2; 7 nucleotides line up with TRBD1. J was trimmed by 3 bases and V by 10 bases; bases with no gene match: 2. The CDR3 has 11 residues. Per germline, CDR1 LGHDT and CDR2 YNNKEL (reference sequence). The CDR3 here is CATQGDYGYTF. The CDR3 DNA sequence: TGTGCCACCCAGGGGGACTATGGCTACACCTTC.

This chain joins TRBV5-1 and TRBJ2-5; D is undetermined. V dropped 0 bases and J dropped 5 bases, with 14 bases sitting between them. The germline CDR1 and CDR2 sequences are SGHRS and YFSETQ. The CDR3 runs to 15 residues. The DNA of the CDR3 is TGCGCCAGCAGCTTGGAACGCAAACTTGGGGAGACCCAGTACTTC. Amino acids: CASSLERKLGETQYF.

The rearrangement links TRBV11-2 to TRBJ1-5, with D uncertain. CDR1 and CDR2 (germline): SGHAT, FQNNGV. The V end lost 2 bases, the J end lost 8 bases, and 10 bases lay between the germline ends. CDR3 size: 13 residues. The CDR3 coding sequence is TGTGCCAGCAGCTTACGAGTGCAGGAGCCCCAGCATTTT. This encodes CASSLRVQEPQHF.

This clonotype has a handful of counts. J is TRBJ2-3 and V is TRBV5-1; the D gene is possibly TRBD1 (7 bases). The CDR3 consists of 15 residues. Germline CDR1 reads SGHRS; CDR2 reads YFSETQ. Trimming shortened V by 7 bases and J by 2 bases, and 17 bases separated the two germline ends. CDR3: CASQIQGGSTDTQYF. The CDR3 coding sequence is TGCGCCAGCCAAATCCAGGGGGGATCCACAGATACGCAGTATTTT. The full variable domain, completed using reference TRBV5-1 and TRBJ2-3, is KAGVTQTPRYLIKTRGQQVTLSCSPISGHRSVSWYQQTPGQGLQFLFEYFSETQRNKGNFPGRFSGRQFSNSRSEMNVSTLELGDSALYLCASQIQGGSTDTQYFGPGTRLTVL.